This T cell receptor (beta chain) stems from a study of spatial heterogeneity in lung cancer. The overall study: Each distinct TCR and UMI combination averaged more than ten appearances in raw reads.

The germline V and J ends were trimmed by 8 bases and 4 bases, with 12 bases remaining between them. The CDR3 is 13 residues long. CDR1 and CDR2 from the germline V gene are MNHNY and SVGAGI (reference sequence). General observations from the study: Counts of expanded alpha and beta TCRs within tumors tracked the tumor nonsynonymous mutation count.

Via MiXCR, TCRdb re-called the 5' RACE reads, giving one row per CDR3 protein. Here the sample spans about 820 distinct CDR3 sequences, around 6.9% being singletons. In its sample, this clonotype is medium-sized. Its matching antigen is unknown. The sample's time point: sample taken at primary tumor resection. Unsorted whole RNA of tumor, nontumor lung or frozen PBMC was sequenced. This TCR derives from a female donor with early-stage non-small cell lung cancer. Sequenced material: lung tumor tissue, taken at surgery. The chain carries TRBV6-6 and TRBJ2-1, with D tentatively TRBD2 (6 bases). The CDR3 nucleotides are TGTGCCAGCCAACCGGGGGTTTACAATGAGCAGTTCTTC. Translated: CASQPGVYNEQFF.